This TCR beta chain was recovered during a study of circulating and synovial CD4+ cells in juvenile arthritis. Study-level findings and limits: Diversity here was lower than in bulk blood CD4 cells.

The protocol was immunoSEQ multiplex PCR, while the TCRdb copy is restricted to in-frame clones and leaves out a portion. The sample holds about 32,000 clones, just under 95% seen once. Details on this clone: Antigen specificity is unknown.

The CDR3 has 12 amino acids. With 6 bases removed from V and 6 bases from J, the gap between germline ends came to 9 bases. CDR1 is MDHEN and CDR2 is SYDVKM in the germline V gene. The chain couples TRBV28 to TRBJ1-5; no clear D gene. Material for sequencing was CD4+ T cells from blood. This TCR came from a human donor with juvenile idiopathic arthritis. The CDR3 region is CASSSDTQPQHF. Here the CDR3 DNA reads TGTGCCAGCAGCTCTGACACTCAGCCCCAGCATTTT. Using reference TRBV28 and TRBJ1-5 for the parts outside the CDR3, the full variable domain is DVKVTQSSRYLVKRTGEKVFLECVQDMDHENMFWYRQDPGLGLRLIYFSYDVKMKEKGDIPEGYSVSREKKERFSLILESASTNQTSMYLCASSSDTQPQHFGDGTRLSIL.